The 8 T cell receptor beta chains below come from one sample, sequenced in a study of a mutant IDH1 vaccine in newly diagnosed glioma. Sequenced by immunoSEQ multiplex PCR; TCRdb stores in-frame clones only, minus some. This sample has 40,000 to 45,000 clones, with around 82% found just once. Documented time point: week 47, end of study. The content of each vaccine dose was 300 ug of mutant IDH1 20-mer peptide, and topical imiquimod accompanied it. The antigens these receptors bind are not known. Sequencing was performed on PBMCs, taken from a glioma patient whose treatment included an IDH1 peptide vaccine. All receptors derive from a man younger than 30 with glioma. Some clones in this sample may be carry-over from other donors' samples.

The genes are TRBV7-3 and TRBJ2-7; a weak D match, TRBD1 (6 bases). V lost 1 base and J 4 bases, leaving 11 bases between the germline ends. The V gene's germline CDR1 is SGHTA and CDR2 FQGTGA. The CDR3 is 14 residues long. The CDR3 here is CASSLKDSGYEQYF. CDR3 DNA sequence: TGTGCCAGCAGCTTAAAGGACAGTGGGTACGAGCAGTACTTC.

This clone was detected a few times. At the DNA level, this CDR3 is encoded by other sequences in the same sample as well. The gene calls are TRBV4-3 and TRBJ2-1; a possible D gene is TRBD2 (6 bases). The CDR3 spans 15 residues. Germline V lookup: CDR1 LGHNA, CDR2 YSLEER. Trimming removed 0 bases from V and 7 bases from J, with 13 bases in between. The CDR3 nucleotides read TGCGCCAGCAGCCAAGATCGGGGACTCGGGAATGAGCAGTTCTTC. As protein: CASSQDRGLGNEQFF.

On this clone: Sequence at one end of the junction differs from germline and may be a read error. The CDR3 nucleotides are TGTGCCAGCAGCTTAGTCAAACTGGCGTTCGGGCGCTACACCTTT. It specifies CASSLVKLAFGRYTF. The rearrangement links TRBV7-2 to TRBJ1-2; the D is unclear. CDR1 and CDR2 (germline): SGHTA, FQGNSA. This CDR3 has 15 amino acids.

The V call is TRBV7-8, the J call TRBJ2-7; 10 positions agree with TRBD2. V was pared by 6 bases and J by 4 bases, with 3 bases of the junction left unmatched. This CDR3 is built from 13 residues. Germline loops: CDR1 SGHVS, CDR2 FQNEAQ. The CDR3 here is CASRRTSGYEQYF. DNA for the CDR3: TGTGCCAGCAGACGGACTAGCGGTTACGAGCAGTACTTC.

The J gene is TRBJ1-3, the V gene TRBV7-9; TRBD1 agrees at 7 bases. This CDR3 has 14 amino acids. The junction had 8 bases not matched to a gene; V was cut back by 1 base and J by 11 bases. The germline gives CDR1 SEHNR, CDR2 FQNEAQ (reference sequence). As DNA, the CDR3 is TGTGCCAGCAGCTTAGGGACAGGCATTAGCGCCATATATTTT. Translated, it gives CASSLGTGISAIYF.

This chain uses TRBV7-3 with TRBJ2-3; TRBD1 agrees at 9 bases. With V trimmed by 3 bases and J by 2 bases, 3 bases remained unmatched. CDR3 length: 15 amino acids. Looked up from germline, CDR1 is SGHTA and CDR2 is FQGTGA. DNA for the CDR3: TGTGCCAGCAGCTTGGACAGGGGTGACACAGATACGCAGTATTTT. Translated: CASSLDRGDTDTQYF.

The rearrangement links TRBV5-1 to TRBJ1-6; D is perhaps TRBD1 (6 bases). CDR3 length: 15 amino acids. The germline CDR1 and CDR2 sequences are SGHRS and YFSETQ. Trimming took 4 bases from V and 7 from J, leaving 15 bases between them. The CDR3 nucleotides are TGCGCCAGCAGCCCAGGGGATCTACCCAATTCACCCCTCCACTTT. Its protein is CASSPGDLPNSPLHF.

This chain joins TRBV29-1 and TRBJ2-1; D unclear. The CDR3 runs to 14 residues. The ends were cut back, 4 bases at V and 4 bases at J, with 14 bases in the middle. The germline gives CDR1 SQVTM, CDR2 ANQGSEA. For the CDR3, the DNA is TGCAGCGTTGGATTCCTAAATAGTTACAATGAGCAGTTCTTC. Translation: CSVGFLNSYNEQFF.